One and the same sample provided the 21 T cell receptor beta chains below, sequenced in a study of PD-1 blockade in classical Hodgkin lymphoma. Libraries were prepared by immunoSEQ multiplex PCR; TCRdb keeps only in-frame clonotypes and omits some of them. The table has tens of thousands of clones, approximately 89% seen once. The time point here: cycle 4 day 1 (C4D1), after 6 weeks of nivolumab. All patients relapsed after autologous stem cell transplantation, and brentuximab vedotin exposure varied. Starting with thawed PBMCs, CD4+ T cells were purified by magnetic negative selection. The sample was CD4+ T cells from blood, taken before the fourth cycle of nivolumab. The receptors here all came from a human donor with classical Hodgkin lymphoma.

The chain recombines TRBV11-2 with TRBJ2-2; D ambiguous. The germline V gene has CDR1 SGHAT and CDR2 FQNNGV. Trimming removed 5 bases from V and 1 base from J, with 11 bases in between. The CDR3 runs to 15 residues. The DNA for the CDR3 is TGTGCCAGCAGCCGGACGGCCCGGAACACCGGGGAGCTGTTTTTT. Protein product: CASSRTARNTGELFF.

The chain employs TRBV19 and TRBJ2-7; D not certain. The CDR3 is made up of 17 amino acids. V lost 3 bases and J 0 bases, leaving 18 bases between the germline ends. The germline CDR1 and CDR2 sequences are LNHDA and SQIVND (reference sequence). The CDR3 DNA follows: TGTGCCAGTAGTATTACTGGTCTTTTCGGGTCCTCCTACGAGCAGTACTTC. This gives the protein CASSITGLFGSSYEQYF.

This chain links TRBV5-6 with TRBJ2-7; 10 nucleotides align to TRBD2. The CDR3 is made up of 15 amino acids. Germline V gene sequence: CDR1 SGHDT, CDR2 YYEEEE. With V trimmed by 4 bases and J by 10 bases, 14 bases remained unmatched. The CDR3 DNA reads as TGTGCCAGCAGCGCCAGACTAGCGGGTGAGTTTGTTCAGTACTTC. Residues: CASSARLAGEFVQYF.

V gene TRBV27 combines with J gene TRBJ2-1; no clear D gene. In germline, CDR1 is MNHEY, CDR2 SMNVEV (reference sequence). Trimming removed 8 bases from V and 6 bases from J, with 17 bases in between. The CDR3 totals 14 residues. The CDR3 here is CASGPRAPGNEQFF. CDR3 in DNA: TGTGCCAGCGGGCCACGGGCTCCCGGCAATGAGCAGTTCTTC.

The chain links TRBV7-9 to TRBJ2-6; TRBD1 aligns across 7 bases. Losses at the gene ends were 5 bases for V and 6 bases for J; bases not matched to a gene: 4. Germline V gene sequence: CDR1 SEHNR, CDR2 FQNEAQ (reference sequence). CDR3 length: 14 amino acids. Here the CDR3 DNA reads TGTGCCAGCAGCCGGGACAGTGTGGCCAACGTCCTGACTTTC. Translated: CASSRDSVANVLTF.

The rearrangement uses TRBV29-1 and TRBJ1-1; D is unclear. Germline assignment: CDR1 SQVTM and CDR2 ANQGSEA. The CDR3 is 12 residues long. V was trimmed by 5 bases and J by 5 bases, leaving 12 bases between them. CDR3 DNA: TGCAGCGTTTTCGCGGGGAATACTGAAGCTTTCTTT. Residues: CSVFAGNTEAFF.

The gene calls are TRBV6-1 and TRBJ1-1; D perhaps matches TRBD1 (5 bases). Trimming took off 8 bases at V and 1 base at J, with 17 bases between the two ends. Germline V gene data show CDR1 as MNHNS and CDR2 as SASEGT. The CDR3 is 15 amino acids. CDR3 in DNA: TGTGCCAGCCAGAAAAGTCGGGGGGGGAACACTGAAGCTTTCTTT. Its protein product is CASQKSRGGNTEAFF.

The rearrangement joins TRBV29-1 to TRBJ1-1; 7 nucleotides align to TRBD1. Germline trimming cut 1 base from V and 4 bases from J; bases unmatched to any gene: 3. The germline CDR1 and CDR2 sequences are SQVTM and ANQGSEA. The CDR3 contains 13 residues. The CDR3 is CSVEGRDSTEAFF. The CDR3 DNA is TGCAGCGTTGAAGGCCGGGACAGCACTGAAGCTTTCTTT.

The V call is TRBV4-2, the J call TRBJ2-5; TRBD2 is a possible D gene (6 bases). Near its end, the DNA agrees better with TRBJ2-7, so the J call may be wrong. This CDR3 has 15 residues. Per germline, CDR1 LGHNA and CDR2 YNFKEQ. The chain's CDR3 is CASSQVRDWNYEQYF. The CDR3 DNA follows: TGTGCCAGCAGCCAGGTCCGGGACTGGAACTACGAGCAGTACTTC.

V gene TRBV29-1 combines with J gene TRBJ2-3; 7 nucleotides match TRBD1. The CDR3 loop spans 15 amino acids. The ends lost 6 bases at V and 2 bases at J; junction bases unmatched: 11. CDR1 is SQVTM and CDR2 is ANQGSEA in the germline V gene. The CDR3 sequence: CSVVDRAESTDTQYF. The CDR3 DNA reads as TGCAGCGTGGTAGACAGGGCAGAATCCACAGATACGCAGTATTTT.

This sequence joins TRBV7-6 and TRBJ2-1; D call uncertain. Germline V CDR1 and CDR2: SGHVS, FNYEAQ. Trimming stripped 1 base from V and 3 bases from J, with 19 bases between. The CDR3 is 18 residues long. The CDR3 coding sequence is TGTGCCAGCAGCTTAGTTTCTGCCGCGTTTACCAACTACAATGAGCAGTTCTTC. Translating it yields CASSLVSAAFTNYNEQFF.

J is TRBJ2-7 and V is TRBV7-2, with 10 bases that match TRBD1. Germline V gene data show CDR1 as SGHTA and CDR2 as FQGNSA. V shed 5 bases, J shed 4 bases, and the junction held 11 bases outside the gene matches. The CDR3 is made up of 16 amino acids. In nucleotides, the CDR3 is TGTGCCAGCAGCCTACCGGGACAGGGGATTCGGTACGAGCAGTACTTC. Its protein product is CASSLPGQGIRYEQYF.

This sequence joins TRBV6-5 and TRBJ2-1; the match to TRBD2 covers 8 bases. Unmatched junction bases numbered 4, after V lost 0 bases and J lost 9 bases. CDR1 MNHEY and CDR2 SVGAGI come from the germline V gene. The CDR3 is 14 amino acids. The CDR3 region is CASSYSGTRFEQFF. CDR3 DNA: TGTGCCAGCAGTTACTCGGGGACTAGATTTGAGCAGTTCTTC.

This clone was found once. The rearrangement links TRBV19 to TRBJ1-4; D may be TRBD1 (6 bases). Trimming took 3 bases from V and 0 from J, leaving 8 bases between them. Germline loops: CDR1 LNHDA, CDR2 SQIVND (reference sequence). This CDR3 region has 15 residues. The DNA of the CDR3 is TGTGCCAGTAGTATGACAGGTGCAACTAATGAAAAACTGTTTTTT. Amino acid sequence: CASSMTGATNEKLFF.

The chain uses TRBV4-1 and TRBJ2-3, with TRBD2 identical over 12 bases. The CDR3 runs to 16 residues. J was trimmed by 4 bases and V by 5 bases; bases with no gene match: 7. Looked up from germline, CDR1 is MGHRA and CDR2 is YSYEKL. CDR3 nucleotides: TGCGCCAGCAGCTTATCTAGCGGGAGGGCGGCAGATACGCAGTATTTT. Its translation is CASSLSSGRAADTQYF.

This chain joins TRBV14 and TRBJ2-1; 7 nucleotides line up with TRBD2. The J segment lost 2 bases and the V segment lost 6 bases, leaving 7 bases of the junction unmatched. Germline CDR1 and CDR2: SGHDN and FVKESK. The CDR3 has 15 amino acids. CDR3 coding DNA: TGTGCCAGCAGTATCGGACTAGGCACCTACAATGAGCAGTTCTTC. This translates into CASSIGLGTYNEQFF.

The chain is built from TRBV6-5 and TRBJ2-7, with D uncertain. Looked up from germline, CDR1 is MNHEY and CDR2 is SVGAGI. Trimming pared 0 bases from V and 6 bases from J, leaving 9 bases between. The CDR3 contains 13 residues. The CDR3 loop is CASSYSGIGEQYF. The CDR3 DNA reads as TGTGCCAGCAGTTACTCAGGGATCGGCGAGCAGTACTTC.

DNA for the CDR3: TGTGCCAGCAGCTTGAGGGGGCCGGTGTACGAGCAGTACTTC. Encoded protein: CASSLRGPVYEQYF. The chain employs TRBV7-9 and TRBJ2-7, with 7 nucleotides matching TRBD1. Germline values: CDR1 SEHNR, CDR2 FQNEAQ (reference sequence). J was trimmed by 4 bases and V by 3 bases; bases with no gene match: 6. This CDR3 is built from 14 residues.

This clone appeared a few times. The chain links TRBV4-2 to TRBJ1-5; D is unresolved. The germline CDR1 and CDR2 sequences are LGHNA and YNFKEQ. The CDR3 has 16 amino acids. The V end was cut by 3 bases, the J end by 3 bases, with 15 bases between. The chain's CDR3 is CASSQDGRGNNQPQHF. CDR3 bases: TGTGCCAGCAGCCAGGATGGGCGAGGAAACAATCAGCCCCAGCATTTT.

This chain connects TRBV5-1 to TRBJ2-2; D may be TRBD2 (6 bases). Germline-derived CDR1 and CDR2 are SGHRS and YFSETQ. Trimming shortened V by 2 bases and J by 5 bases, and 19 bases separated the two germline ends. The CDR3 is 17 amino acids. CDR3 amino acids: CASSLPGSGPYTGELFF. The CDR3, as DNA: TGCGCCAGCAGCTTACCAGGAAGCGGGCCGTATACCGGGGAGCTGTTTTTT.

The chain links TRBV5-4 to TRBJ2-7; 13 nucleotides line up with TRBD2. Germline V lookup: CDR1 SGHNT, CDR2 YYREEE (reference sequence). The CDR3 consists of 16 residues. J lost 5 bases, V lost 0 bases, and 5 bases had no gene match. CDR3 loop: CASSLGLAGGFNEQYF. For the CDR3, the DNA is TGTGCCAGCAGCTTGGGACTAGCGGGAGGATTCAACGAGCAGTACTTC. Complete variable domain (other parts from reference TRBV5-4 and TRBJ2-7): ETGVTQSPTHLIKTRGQQVTLRCSSQSGHNTVSWYQQALGQGPQFIFQYYREEENGRGNFPPRFSGLQFPNYSSELNVNALELDDSALYLCASSLGLAGGFNEQYFGPGTRLTVT.